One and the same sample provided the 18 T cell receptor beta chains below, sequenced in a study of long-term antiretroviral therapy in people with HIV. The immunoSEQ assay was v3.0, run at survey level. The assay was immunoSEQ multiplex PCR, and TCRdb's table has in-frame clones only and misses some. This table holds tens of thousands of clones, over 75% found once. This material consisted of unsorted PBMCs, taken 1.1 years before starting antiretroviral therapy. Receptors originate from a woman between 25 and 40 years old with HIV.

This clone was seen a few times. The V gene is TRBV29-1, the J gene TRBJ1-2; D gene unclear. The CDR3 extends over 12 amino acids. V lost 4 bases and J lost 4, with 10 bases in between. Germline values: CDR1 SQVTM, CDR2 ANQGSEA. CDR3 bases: TGCAGCGTTGCCTCCAACGGCTATGGCTACACCTTC. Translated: CSVASNGYGYTF.

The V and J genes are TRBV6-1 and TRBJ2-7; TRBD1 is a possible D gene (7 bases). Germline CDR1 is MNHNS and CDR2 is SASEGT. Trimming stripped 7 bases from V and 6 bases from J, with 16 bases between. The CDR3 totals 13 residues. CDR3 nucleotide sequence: TGTGCCAGCACCCGCGGGGACAGCGGCGAGCAGTACGTC. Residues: CASTRGDSGEQYV.

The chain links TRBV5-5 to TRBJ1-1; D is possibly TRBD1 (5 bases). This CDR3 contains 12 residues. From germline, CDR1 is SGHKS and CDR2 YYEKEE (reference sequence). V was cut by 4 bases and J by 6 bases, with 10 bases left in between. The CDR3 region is CASSLLGAEAFF. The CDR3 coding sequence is TGTGCCAGCAGCCTACTGGGGGCTGAAGCTTTCTTT.

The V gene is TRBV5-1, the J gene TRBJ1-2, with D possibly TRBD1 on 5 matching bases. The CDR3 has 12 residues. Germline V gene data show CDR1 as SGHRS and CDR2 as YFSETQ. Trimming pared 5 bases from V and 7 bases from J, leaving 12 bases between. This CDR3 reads CASSFGGGGYTF. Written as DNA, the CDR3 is TGCGCCAGCAGTTTCGGGGGTGGTGGCTACACCTTC.

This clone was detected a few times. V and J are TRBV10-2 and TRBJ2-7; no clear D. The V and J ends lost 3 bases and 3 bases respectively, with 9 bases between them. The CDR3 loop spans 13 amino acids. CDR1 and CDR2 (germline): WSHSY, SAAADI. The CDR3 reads CASSDNWVYEQYF. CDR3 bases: TGCGCCAGCAGTGACAACTGGGTCTACGAGCAGTACTTC.

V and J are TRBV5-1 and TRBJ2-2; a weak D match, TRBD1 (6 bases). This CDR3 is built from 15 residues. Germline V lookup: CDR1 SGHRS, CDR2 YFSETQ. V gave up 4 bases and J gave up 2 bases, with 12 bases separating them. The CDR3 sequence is CASSRTDFNTGELFF. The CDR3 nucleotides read TGCGCCAGCAGCAGGACAGACTTCAACACCGGGGAGCTGTTTTTT. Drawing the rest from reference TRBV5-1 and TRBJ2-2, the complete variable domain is KAGVTQTPRYLIKTRGQQVTLSCSPISGHRSVSWYQQTPGQGLQFLFEYFSETQRNKGNFPGRFSGRQFSNSRSEMNVSTLELGDSALYLCASSRTDFNTGELFFGEGSRLTVL.

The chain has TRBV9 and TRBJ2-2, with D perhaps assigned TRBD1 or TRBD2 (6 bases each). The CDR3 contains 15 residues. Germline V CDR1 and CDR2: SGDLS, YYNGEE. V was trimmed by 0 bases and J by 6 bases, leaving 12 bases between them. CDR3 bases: TGTGCCAGCAGCGTAGAGGGGGGCACCGCCGGGGAGCTGTTTTTT. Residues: CASSVEGGTAGELFF.

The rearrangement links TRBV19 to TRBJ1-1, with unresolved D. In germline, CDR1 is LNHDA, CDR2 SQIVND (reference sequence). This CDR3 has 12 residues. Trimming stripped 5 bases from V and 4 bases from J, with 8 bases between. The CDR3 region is CASSPRFTEAFF. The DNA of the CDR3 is TGTGCCAGTAGTCCACGGTTCACTGAAGCTTTCTTT.

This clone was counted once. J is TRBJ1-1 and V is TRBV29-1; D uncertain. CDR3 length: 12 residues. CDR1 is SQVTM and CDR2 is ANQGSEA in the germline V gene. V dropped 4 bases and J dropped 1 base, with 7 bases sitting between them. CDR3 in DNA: TGCAGCGTTGGACATTCGAACACTGAAGCTTTCTTT. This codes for CSVGHSNTEAFF.

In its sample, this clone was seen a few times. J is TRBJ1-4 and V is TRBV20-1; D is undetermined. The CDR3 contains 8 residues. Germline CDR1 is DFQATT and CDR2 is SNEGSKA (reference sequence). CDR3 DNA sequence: TGCTCTGCAAACGAGGGGTTTTTT. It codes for CSANEGFF.

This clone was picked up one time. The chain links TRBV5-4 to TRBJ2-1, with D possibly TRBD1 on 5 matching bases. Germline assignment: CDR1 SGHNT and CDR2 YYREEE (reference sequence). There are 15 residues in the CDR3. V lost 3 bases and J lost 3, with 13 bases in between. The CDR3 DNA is TGTGCCAGCAGCTCCCCCGGGCAGGGCTACAATGAGCAGTTCTTC. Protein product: CASSSPGQGYNEQFF.

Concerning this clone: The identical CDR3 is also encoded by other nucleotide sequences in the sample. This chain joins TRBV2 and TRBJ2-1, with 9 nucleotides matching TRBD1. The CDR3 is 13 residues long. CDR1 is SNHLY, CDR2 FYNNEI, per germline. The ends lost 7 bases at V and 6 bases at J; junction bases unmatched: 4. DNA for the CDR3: TGTGCCAGCACGGGACAGGGAGTCAATGAGCAGTTCTTC. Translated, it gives CASTGQGVNEQFF.

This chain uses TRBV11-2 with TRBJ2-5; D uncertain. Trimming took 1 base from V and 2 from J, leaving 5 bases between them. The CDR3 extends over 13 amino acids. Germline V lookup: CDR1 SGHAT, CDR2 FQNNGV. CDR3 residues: CASSLVGQETQYF. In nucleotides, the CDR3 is TGTGCCAGCAGCTTAGTTGGTCAAGAGACCCAGTACTTC. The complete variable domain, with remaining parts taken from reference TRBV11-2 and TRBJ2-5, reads EAGVAQSPRYKIIEKRQSVAFWCNPISGHATLYWYQQILGQGPKLLIQFQNNGVVDDSQLPKDRFSAERLKGVDSTLKIQPAKLEDSAVYLCASSLVGQETQYFGPGTRLLVL.

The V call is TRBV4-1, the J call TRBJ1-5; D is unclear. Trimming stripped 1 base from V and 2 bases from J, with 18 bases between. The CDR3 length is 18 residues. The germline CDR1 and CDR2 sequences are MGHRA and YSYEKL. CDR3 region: CASSQVSYSKIRNQPQHF. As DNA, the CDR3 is TGCGCCAGCAGCCAAGTCTCGTACAGCAAAATCCGCAATCAGCCCCAGCATTTT.

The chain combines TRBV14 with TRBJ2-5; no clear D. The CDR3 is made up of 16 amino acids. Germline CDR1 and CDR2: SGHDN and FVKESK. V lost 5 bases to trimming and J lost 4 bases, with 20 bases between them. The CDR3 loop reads CASSAYGPLVPETQYF. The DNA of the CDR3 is TGTGCCAGCAGCGCCTACGGCCCTCTAGTCCCAGAGACCCAGTACTTC. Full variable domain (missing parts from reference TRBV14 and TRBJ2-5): EAGVTQFPSHSVIEKGQTVTLRCDPISGHDNLYWYRRVMGKEIKFLLHFVKESKQDESGMPNNRFLAERTGGTYSTLKVQPAELEDSGVYFCASSAYGPLVPETQYFGPGTRLLVL.

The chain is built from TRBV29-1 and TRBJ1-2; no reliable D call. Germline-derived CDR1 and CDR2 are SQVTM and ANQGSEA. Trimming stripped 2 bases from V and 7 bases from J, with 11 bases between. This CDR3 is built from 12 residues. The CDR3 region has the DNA TGCAGCGTTGAATTCCGTTTGGGTGGCTACACCTTC. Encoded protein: CSVEFRLGGYTF. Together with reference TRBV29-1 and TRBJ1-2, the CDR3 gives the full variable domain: SAVISQKPSRDICQRGTSLTIQCQVDSQVTMMFWYRQQPGQSLTLIATANQGSEATYESGFVIDKFPISRPNLTFSTLTVSNMSPEDSSIYLCSVEFRLGGYTFGSGTRLTVV.

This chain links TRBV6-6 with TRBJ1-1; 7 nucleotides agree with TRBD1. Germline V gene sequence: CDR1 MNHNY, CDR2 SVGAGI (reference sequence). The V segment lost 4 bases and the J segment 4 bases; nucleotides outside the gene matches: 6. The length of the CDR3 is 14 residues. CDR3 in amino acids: CASSFSGQLTEAFF. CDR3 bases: TGTGCCAGCAGTTTCTCGGGACAGCTCACTGAAGCTTTCTTT.

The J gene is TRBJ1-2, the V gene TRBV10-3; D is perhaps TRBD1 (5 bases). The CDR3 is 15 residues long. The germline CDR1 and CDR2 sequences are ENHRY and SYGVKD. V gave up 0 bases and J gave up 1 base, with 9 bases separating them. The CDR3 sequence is CAISESTASNYGYTF. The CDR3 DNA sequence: TGTGCCATCAGTGAGTCGACAGCAAGTAACTATGGCTACACCTTC.